This entry concerns a single TCR beta chain. Only a few counts were recorded for this clone. Its antigen is currently not known. No much larger clone exists at a distance of one base, and base qualities are not known. The CDR3, cysteine through phenylalanine, is 14 amino acids long. Of all the DNA, just the CDR3 is kept, 42 bases in frame from base 1. V was cut back by 3 bases and J by 7 bases, leaving a gap of 14 bases between them. The germline V gene (reference sequence) supplies CDR1 SGHNT and CDR2 YYREEE. Collaborating institutions collected whole blood in K2EDTA tubes following their own protocols. Collaborator samples were shipped for TCRbeta analysis as frozen whole blood, isolated PBMCs, or DNA extracted from either sample type. This entry is derived from a study of blood T cell repertoires in COVID-19 (dated by TCRdb to the early 2020s). For the study in its entirety: Samples covering the acute and convalescent phases of COVID-19 were provided by collaborators in the United States, Italy and Spain. Where HLA class I and class II types were available, the types were taken from metadata supplied by the sample provider, not from assay-based typing. Samples were obtained from the ongoing ImmuneRACE study (first 160 participants) and from 1,200 or so subjects provided by 6 global collaborators. The sample metadata nearly always contained a de-identified subject ID, COVID-19 status, age in years and sex. The dataset comprised deeply sampled blood TCRbeta repertoires from subjects exposed to, actively infected with, or recovered from COVID-19. The repertoires were released in a freely available public database meant as a resource for research on the immune response to SARS-CoV-2. The material from the prospective study consisted of cDNA or gDNA derived from T cells, B-cell-depleted T cells, or PBMCs.

TCRbeta CDR3 regions were amplified from genomic DNA using the immunoSEQ Assay, a bias-controlled multiplex PCR. The authors processed their data as follows. The number of nucleated cells in each sample was estimated by amplification of reference gene primers within the assay. Sequence reads were collapsed and filtered to measure the absolute abundance of every unique TCRbeta CDR3 rearrangement. For each sample, productive Simpson clonality was calculated by taking the square root of Simpson's diversity index across productive rearrangements. The table comes from immuneACCESS by way of TCRdb, which keeps in-frame sequences with V and J called. Part of the clones is missing from these tables; in studies checked, under half for an unresolved V gene and the rest for unknown reasons. V and J calls and clone size are those listed in that table; D and trimming were worked out from the DNA. For this sample there are nearly 200,000 clones; 82% appear just once. The ten most abundant clones make up 6.9% of the sample.

Overall results and qualifications from the work: Clinical and demographic metadata were provided uncurated, with the amount varying by source and participant.

The TCR originated in a human donor with acute or convalescent COVID-19. The donor label of this sample is uncertain. Sequenced input: peripheral blood. The rearrangement joined TRBV5-4 to TRBJ2-1, and the D gene may be TRBD2, 5 bases matching. The CDR3 is CASSSTGIGNEQFF. Read as DNA, the sequence is TGTGCCAGCAGCTCCACCGGGATAGGAAATGAGCAGTTCTTC.